This T cell receptor (beta chain) was identified during a study of T cells in localized non-small cell lung cancer. Profiling relied on immunoSEQ multiplex PCR, and the TCRdb table lists in-frame clones only, not all of them. The sample shows over 30,000 clones, roughly 88% of them seen only once. This CDR3 region has 14 residues. Germline CDR1 MDHEN, CDR2 SYDVKM. Trimming removed 6 bases from V and 0 bases from J, with 11 bases in between. In regard to this clone: Antigen unknown.

Whole-study findings and limits: Paired adjacent lung recovered a median roughly 54 of the top 100 tumor clones. The study sequenced only one region of the tumor. As a result, intratumor heterogeneity could not be excluded and remains possible. With higher T cell density in blood came longer overall survival. T cell clonality was highest in uninvolved adjacent lung, above tumor.

The clonotype comes from a woman aged 35 to 70 with stage I lung adenocarcinoma. The sequenced sample was peripheral blood, obtained before any cancer treatment. The V call is TRBV28, the J call TRBJ1-1, with a possible D match to TRBD1 (5 bases). As DNA, the CDR3 is TGTGCCAGCAGAAAGACAGCGATGAACACTGAAGCTTTCTTT. Its translation is CASRKTAMNTEAFF.